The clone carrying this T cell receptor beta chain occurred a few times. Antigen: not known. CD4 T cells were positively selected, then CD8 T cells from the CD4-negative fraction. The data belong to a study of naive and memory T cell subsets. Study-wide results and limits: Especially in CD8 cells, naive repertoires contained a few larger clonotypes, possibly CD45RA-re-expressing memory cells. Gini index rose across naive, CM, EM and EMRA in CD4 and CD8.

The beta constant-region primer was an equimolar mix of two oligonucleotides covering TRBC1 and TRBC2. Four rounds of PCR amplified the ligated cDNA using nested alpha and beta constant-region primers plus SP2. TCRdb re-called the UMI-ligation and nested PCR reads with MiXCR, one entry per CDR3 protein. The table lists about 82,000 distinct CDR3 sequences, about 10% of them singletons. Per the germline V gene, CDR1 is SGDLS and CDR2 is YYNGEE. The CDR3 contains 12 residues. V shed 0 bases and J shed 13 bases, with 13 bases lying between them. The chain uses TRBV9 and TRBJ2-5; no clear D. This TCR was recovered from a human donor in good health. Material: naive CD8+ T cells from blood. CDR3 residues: CASSVEGGLLYF. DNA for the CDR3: TGTGCCAGCAGCGTAGAGGGCGGCCTCCTGTACTTC.